The T cell receptor beta chain described here comes from a study of tumor-infiltrating lymphocytes in localized non-small cell lung cancer listed by TCRdb under 2021. Broadly, across the study: Several histologies were represented in the cohort, which also included both smokers and never-smokers as well as patients whose samples were collected after neoadjuvant chemotherapy. The overall ICON cohort was composed of over a hundred surgical patients with localized non-small cell lung cancer whose tumors were resected. From each patient came resected tumor tissue plus uninvolved lung tissue from that same patient, and the uninvolved lung tissue was described as non-adjacent to the tumor. Alongside flow cytometry, multiplex immunofluorescence, RNA-seq, exome sequencing and proteomics, TCR sequencing was applied to the same patients as one of several integrated assays. A total of 55 or so patients were included in the paired tumor versus uninvolved lung comparison of immunoSEQ T-cell fraction.

The T-cell fraction in tumor and uninvolved lung tissue was obtained from TCR sequencing using the immunoSEQ assay. Per the authors' processing: To analyze survival, patients were divided into a high T-cell fraction group (upper tertile) and a low T-cell fraction group (lower two tertiles), and the two groups were compared using a log-rank test. Paired tumor versus uninvolved lung differences in T-cell fraction were tested with a signed-rank test. TCRdb obtained this table from immuneACCESS and retained in-frame rearrangements with V and J assigned. These tables miss some clones; where compared with another copy, unresolved V genes account for less than half of the shortfall, and the remainder is unexplained. That table supplies the V and J calls and clone size; D and trimming were determined from the DNA. In all, the sample holds around 23,000 clones, and around 73% of those were seen once. The ten largest make up about 5.7% of the sample.

Overall study results and their limits: Because different assays used different pieces of the same tissue, intratumor heterogeneity could not be separated from technical variation. Assay coverage differed among patients according to how much tissue was available, so only a subset of the cohort had TCR sequencing. The TCR-derived T-cell fraction showed no difference between the flow cytometry-defined immunotypes IM1 (good prognosis) and IM2 (poor prognosis). No association of tumor T-cell fraction from TCR sequencing with recurrence-free survival was found (p = 0.61). TCRbeta sequencing supported higher T cell infiltration in tumors than in uninvolved lung tissue, consistent with immunofluorescence CD3 counts.

Taken from the germline V gene, the CDR1 and CDR2 loops are SNHLY and FYNNEI. Compared with germline, V lacks 8 bases and J lacks 5 bases; bases without a gene match: 8. From the cysteine up to the phenylalanine, the CDR3 has a length of 14 residues. Only the CDR3 part of the read is kept: 42 bases, read in frame from the first base. To note about this clone: What antigen it recognizes has not been identified. Within one base of it there is no much larger clone, and no base qualities were kept.

ICON enrollment began in the first half of 2016, and the last patient was enrolled in September 2018. A subcohort of some 80 patients provided fresh tumor and matched uninvolved tissue for in-depth immune analyses, with TCR sequencing among those analyses. DNA for TCR sequencing was isolated from bulk tissue, and no cell sorting was done. The receptor chain draws on TRBV2 and TRBJ2-5, and 10 bases in between align with TRBD2. The receptor's source is a human donor with non-small cell lung cancer. The sample comprised lung tumor tissue. CDR3 region: CASHVSGGKETQYF. The base sequence is TGTGCCAGCCATGTTAGCGGGGGGAAGGAGACCCAGTACTTC.